The table lists the clone carrying this T cell receptor beta chain with a few counts. This specimen comes from a study of response to subunit inactivated influenza vaccine. In TCRdb, the RT-PCR reads were re-called with MiXCR into one record per CDR3 protein. The sample includes more than 450,000 distinct CDR3 sequences, around 11% of them seen just once. The trim removed 6 bases at V and 8 bases at J, leaving 13 bases unmatched. The CDR3 is 15 amino acids. The germline V gene encodes CDR1 SGHRS and CDR2 YFSETQ. The same data also went into a second study, on T cells expressing NK-cell markers. In that study: For TCR beta, cDNA was produced by 5'RACE template switching with UMIs. The share of CD8+ T cells held by dominant NKG2C+ clonotypes was about 1.0-7.5% in several donors. Researchers report these clonotypes also headed the CD3+CD56-NKG2C+ fraction in four donors.

The sequence came from a man aged 50-60 years who received an inactivated influenza vaccine. The starting material was PBMCs from blood, obtained on the day of vaccination. The chain has TRBV5-1 and TRBJ2-1; TRBD1 agrees at 8 bases. CDR3: CASTSTQDRADEQFF. CDR3 coding DNA: TGCGCCAGCACCTCCACGCAGGACAGGGCGGATGAGCAGTTCTTC. Looking up the rest from reference TRBV5-1 and TRBJ2-1 gives the full variable domain: KAGVTQTPRYLIKTRGQQVTLSCSPISGHRSVSWYQQTPGQGLQFLFEYFSETQRNKGNFPGRFSGRQFSNSRSEMNVSTLELGDSALYLCASTSTQDRADEQFFGPGTRLTVL.